This T cell receptor beta chain comes out of a study of cytomegalovirus exposure and HLA in healthy donors. Findings of the study overall: Sequencing likely generated an artifact that appeared as a cluster of highly shared sequence variants.

Deletions cut 6 bases from V and 2 bases from J, with 15 bases between. Germline CDR1 and CDR2: MNHEY and SMNVEV (reference sequence). The CDR3 runs 15 residues. As regards this clone: Its matching antigen is unknown.

The study ran its PCR with 60 Vbeta and 13 Jbeta primers. The protocol was immunoSEQ multiplex PCR, while the TCRdb copy is restricted to in-frame clones and leaves out a portion. The sample carries more than 150,000 clones, about 85% recorded once. The chain links TRBV27 to TRBJ2-3; tentatively, D is TRBD2 (6 bases). The clonotype was recovered from a man aged 45-65 years in good health and CMV-seropositive. The material sequenced was PBMCs. The CDR3 DNA reads TGTGCCAGCAGCCACGGCGGACTACCCACAGATACGCAGTATTTT. Translating gives CASSHGGLPTDTQYF.